The entry below gives a single T cell receptor beta chain sequence along with its context. The repertoire was sequenced with immunoSEQ multiplex PCR; TCRdb's copy has only in-frame clones and lacks some. This repertoire shows some 650,000 clones, approximately 97% found once; its top ten account for roughly 0.055%. The sample belongs to a study of shared clonotypes between healthy human individuals. This receptor was obtained from a woman in her twenties or thirties in good health. Sample: naive CD4+ T cells sorted from blood. The subset: CD45RA+ positively selected.

This CDR3 reads CASGLDNEQFF. The CDR3 DNA is TGTGCTAGTGGTTTAGACAATGAGCAGTTCTTC. The chain couples TRBV12-5 to TRBJ2-1; no reliable D call. Germline V CDR1 and CDR2: LGHNT, FRNRAP. The V end was cut by 3 bases, the J end by 5 bases, with 2 bases between. The CDR3 is 11 residues long.